What follows are 28 T cell receptor beta chains derived from one specimen sequenced in a study of blood T cell repertoires in COVID-19. Sequencing used immunoSEQ multiplex PCR; TCRdb keeps in-frame clones, though not all of them. The sample contains approximately 300,000 clones, around 90% of which appear only once. Sequenced input: peripheral blood. These receptors were collected from a man aged 18 to 35 who had recovered from COVID-19.

This chain uses TRBV5-5 with TRBJ2-5; the D gene is possibly TRBD2 (5 bases). The CDR3 has 11 amino acids. Germline V gene lookup returns CDR1 SGHKS and CDR2 YYEKEE (reference sequence). Trimming cost V 4 bases and J 6 bases, with 7 bases left between them. CDR3: CASSGGQTQYF. In DNA form, the CDR3 reads TGTGCCAGCAGCGGCGGGCAGACCCAGTACTTC.

The chain combines TRBV30 with TRBJ2-1; 11 nucleotides line up with TRBD1. Germline V CDR1 and CDR2: GTSNPN, SVGIG (reference sequence). The V and J ends lost 2 bases and 4 bases, in that order; junction bases with no gene match: 4. The CDR3 is made up of 15 amino acids. CDR3 protein: CAWSLGQGAYNEQFF. The CDR3 DNA follows: TGTGCCTGGAGTTTAGGACAGGGGGCTTACAATGAGCAGTTCTTC.

The V call is TRBV7-6, the J call TRBJ1-1; unclear D gene. The CDR3 has 15 residues. V lost 1 base, J lost 3 bases, and 12 bases lay in between. Germline V CDR1 and CDR2: SGHVS, FNYEAQ. The DNA of the CDR3 is TGTGCCAGCAGCTTAGAACCCGGGGAGTACACTGAAGCTTTCTTT. Its protein is CASSLEPGEYTEAFF.

The table lists this clone with a count of one. In DNA form, the CDR3 reads TGTGCCAGCAGCTTGTTTCAGGGGACAACTAATGAAAAACTGTTTTTT. It specifies CASSLFQGTTNEKLFF. The chain uses TRBV7-2 and TRBJ1-4; tentatively, D is TRBD1 (6 bases). Germline V gives CDR1 SGHTA, CDR2 FQGNSA. CDR3 length: 16 residues. V lost 3 bases and J lost 0, with 11 bases in between.

The chain joins TRBV6-5 to TRBJ1-1; D gene ambiguous. V lost 8 bases and J 0 bases, leaving 10 bases between the germline ends. Germline lookup yields CDR1 MNHEY and CDR2 SVGAGI. The CDR3 consists of 13 residues. CDR3 sequence reads: CASGFVMNTEAFF. The CDR3 bases are TGTGCCAGCGGCTTTGTTATGAACACTGAAGCTTTCTTT.

CDR3 residues: CASRPGTSGREFF. The CDR3 DNA sequence: TGTGCCAGCAGACCCGGGACTAGCGGGAGGGAGTTCTTC. The chain is built from TRBV6-5 and TRBJ2-1; 16 bases fit TRBD2. J lost 14 bases, V lost 6 bases, and 4 bases had no gene match. CDR3 size: 13 residues. Germline V CDR1 and CDR2: MNHEY, SVGAGI.

The chain recombines TRBV7-8 with TRBJ1-5; 10 bases align to TRBD1. Germline V gives CDR1 SGHVS, CDR2 FQNEAQ. Trimming removed 3 bases from V and 7 bases from J; junction bases left unmatched: 9. The CDR3 loop spans 16 amino acids. The CDR3 sequence is CASSFGLGQGSQPQHF. The CDR3 region has the DNA TGTGCCAGCAGCTTCGGGCTGGGACAGGGGTCCCAGCCCCAGCATTTT.

The table lists this clone with a few counts. The CDR3: CAISLRTGNGYTF. In nucleotides, the CDR3 is TGTGCCATCAGTCTAAGGACAGGGAATGGCTACACCTTC. This chain uses TRBV10-3 with TRBJ1-2, with 8 nucleotides matching TRBD1. The CDR3 is 13 residues long. J gave up 6 bases and V 5 bases, and 5 bases lay outside the gene matches. CDR1 ENHRY and CDR2 SYGVKD come from the germline V gene.

The chain has TRBV19 and TRBJ1-2, with a tentative D call TRBD1 (6 bases). Germline assignment: CDR1 LNHDA and CDR2 SQIVND (reference sequence). V lost 5 bases and J lost 8, with 12 bases in between. This CDR3 region has 12 residues. The CDR3 protein is CASSYREGGYTF. CDR3 nucleotide sequence: TGTGCCAGTAGTTACAGGGAAGGGGGCTACACCTTC.

The V and J genes are TRBV18 and TRBJ2-1; TRBD1 matches 11 bases. From germline, CDR1 is KGHSH and CDR2 LQKENI. V shed 0 bases, J shed 9 bases, and the junction held 4 bases outside the gene matches. This CDR3 has 15 amino acids. The CDR3 DNA reads TGTGCCAGCTCACCACCGGGACAGGGGGATCGTGAGCAGTTCTTC. Translating gives CASSPPGQGDREQFF.

The J gene is TRBJ2-3, the V gene TRBV29-1; TRBD1 is a possible D gene (6 bases). Trimming stripped 6 bases from V and 0 bases from J, with 13 bases between. The germline CDR1 and CDR2 sequences are SQVTM and ANQGSEA. The CDR3 loop spans 14 amino acids. Here the CDR3 reads CSVGPGHSTDTQYF. CDR3 nucleotide sequence: TGCAGCGTCGGTCCGGGACACAGCACAGATACGCAGTATTTT.

The chain links TRBV5-5 to TRBJ2-1, with D possibly matching TRBD2 (5 bases). The CDR3 consists of 17 residues. The V end lost 0 bases, the J end lost 6 bases, and 19 bases lay between the germline ends. Germline V gene lookup returns CDR1 SGHKS and CDR2 YYEKEE (reference sequence). In DNA, the CDR3 is TGTGCCAGCAGCTTGGACAGCGGACTCGGGGTGGGCAATGAGCAGTTCTTC. Encoded protein: CASSLDSGLGVGNEQFF. The full variable domain, with the rest looked up from reference TRBV5-5 and TRBJ2-1, is DAGVTQSPTHLIKTRGQQVTLRCSPISGHKSVSWYQQVLGQGPQFIFQYYEKEERGRGNFPDRFSARQFPNYSSELNVNALLLGDSALYLCASSLDSGLGVGNEQFFGPGTRLTVL.

In this sample, this clone turned up once. V gene TRBV7-8 combines with J gene TRBJ1-6, with unresolved D. The CDR3 is 16 residues long. The germline gives CDR1 SGHVS, CDR2 FQNEAQ. The V gene lost 3 bases and the J gene lost 16 bases, with 25 bases spanning the gap. CDR3: CASSFSNFLTMTELHF. The CDR3 nucleotides are TGTGCCAGCAGCTTTTCTAATTTCCTGACAATGACCGAACTCCACTTT.

This clone has only a few counts. CDR3 DNA: TGTGCCAGCAGTCTTCGTGGGGGGGAAGGAACTGAAGCTTTCTTT. Encoded protein: CASSLRGGEGTEAFF. The V call is TRBV6-2 or TRBV6-3, the J call TRBJ1-1; TRBD1 might be the D (5 bases). Germline V lookup: CDR1 MNHEY, CDR2 SVGEGT. CDR3 length equals 15 residues. V shed 5 bases and J shed 5 bases, with 18 bases lying between them.

J is TRBJ2-1 and V is TRBV5-4; 8 bases map to TRBD1. The CDR3 runs 15 residues. Germline trimming cut 0 bases from V and 7 bases from J; bases unmatched to any gene: 6. The germline V gene encodes CDR1 SGHNT and CDR2 YYREEE (reference sequence). The CDR3 region has the DNA TGTGCCAGCAGCTTGGCCGCACAGGGGGGAAATGAGCAGTTCTTC. This codes for CASSLAAQGGNEQFF.

This rearrangement joins TRBV19 to TRBJ2-3; 8 bases map to TRBD1. Looked up from germline, CDR1 is LNHDA and CDR2 is SQIVND (reference sequence). The trim removed 2 bases at V and 0 bases at J, leaving 13 bases unmatched. The CDR3 is made up of 19 amino acids. CDR3 nucleotide sequence: TGTGCCAGTAGTATACGACAGGGGCGACGCGGTAAAAGCACAGATACGCAGTATTTT. Protein sequence: CASSIRQGRRGKSTDTQYF.

Turning to this clone: Other DNA sequences in the same sample also yield this CDR3. The chain employs TRBV6-5 and TRBJ1-5, with TRBD1 matching over 7 bases. From germline, CDR1 is MNHEY and CDR2 SVGAGI. This CDR3 has 14 residues. After removal of 5 bases from V and 3 bases from J, the junction contained 4 bases not matched to a gene. The CDR3 sequence is CASSRQGPNQPQHF. In nucleotides, the CDR3 is TGTGCCAGCAGTCGACAGGGTCCCAATCAGCCCCAGCATTTT.

This chain connects TRBV5-1 to TRBJ2-1, with 14 bases fitting TRBD2. The V gene's germline CDR1 is SGHRS and CDR2 YFSETQ. The CDR3 contains 18 residues. V lost 3 bases, J lost 2 bases, and 7 bases stayed unmatched. The CDR3 loop is CASSSGLAGVAAYNEQFF. For the CDR3, the DNA is TGCGCCAGCAGCTCGGGACTAGCGGGAGTTGCGGCCTACAATGAGCAGTTCTTC.

The chain recombines TRBV5-1 with TRBJ1-5; D possibly corresponds to TRBD1 (6 bases). CDR3 length: 15 residues. V was clipped by 1 base and J by 4 bases, with 12 bases between them. The germline gives CDR1 SGHRS, CDR2 YFSETQ. The CDR3 here is CASSLIGGGNQPQHF. As DNA, the CDR3 is TGCGCCAGCAGCTTGATAGGGGGGGGTAATCAGCCCCAGCATTTT.

V is TRBV7-6 and J is TRBJ1-2, with TRBD1 matching 7 bases. Germline lookup yields CDR1 SGHVS and CDR2 FNYEAQ. The J segment lost 6 bases and the V segment lost 4 bases, leaving 5 bases of the junction unmatched. This CDR3 spans 13 amino acids. In DNA form, the CDR3 reads TGTGCCAGCAGCTCGGGACAGAAGCATGGCTACACCTTC. This codes for CASSSGQKHGYTF.

The CDR3 DNA reads as TGTGCCAGCAGTTACACCCCCGAGGGAGGAGGGACCCAGTACTTC. This codes for CASSYTPEGGGTQYF. This chain joins TRBV6-2 or TRBV6-3 and TRBJ2-5; possibly TRBD2 for D (6 bases). The V and J ends lost 2 bases and 7 bases respectively, with 17 bases between them. The CDR3 runs 15 residues. CDR1 and CDR2 from the germline V gene are MNHEY and SVGEGT.

The chain couples TRBV28 to TRBJ2-1; perhaps TRBD2 as D (5 bases). The CDR3 extends over 15 amino acids. Trimming shortened V by 8 bases and J by 10 bases, and 24 bases separated the two germline ends. Germline lookup yields CDR1 MDHEN and CDR2 SYDVKM. The chain's CDR3 is CASGNTPGLEMEQFF. DNA for the CDR3: TGTGCCAGCGGAAACACGCCGGGATTGGAAATGGAGCAGTTCTTC.

The genes are TRBV6-6 and TRBJ2-2, with 8 bases identical to TRBD1. The trim removed 0 bases at V and 7 bases at J, leaving 4 bases unmatched. The germline V gene has CDR1 MNHNY and CDR2 SVGAGI (reference sequence). The CDR3 is 15 amino acids. CDR3 DNA: TGTGCCAGCAGTTACTCGCAGGGGGCCGTCGGGGAGCTGTTTTTT. It yields the protein CASSYSQGAVGELFF.

This chain uses TRBV16 with TRBJ1-2, with D unclear. Trimming pared 0 bases from V and 4 bases from J, leaving 9 bases between. Germline V gene data show CDR1 as KGHSY and CDR2 as FQNENV. The CDR3 covers 14 residues. The CDR3 sequence is CASSQSGGIYGYTF. The CDR3 nucleotides are TGTGCCAGCAGCCAATCAGGAGGTATCTATGGCTACACCTTC.

The chain combines TRBV10-1 with TRBJ1-6, with D possibly matching TRBD1 (6 bases). Germline-derived CDR1 and CDR2 are WNHNN and SYGVQD (reference sequence). The CDR3 is 17 residues long. The germline V and J ends were trimmed by 2 bases and 0 bases, with 11 bases remaining between them. As DNA, the CDR3 is TGCGCCAGCAGTGAGGGGACACCGAGCTCCTATAATTCACCCCTCCACTTT. This translates into CASSEGTPSSYNSPLHF.

The V gene is TRBV29-1, the J gene TRBJ1-4; tentative D call: TRBD1 (5 bases). V was trimmed by 7 bases and J by 8 bases, leaving 17 bases between them. This CDR3 region has 13 residues. The germline CDR1 and CDR2 sequences are SQVTM and ANQGSEA. The chain's CDR3 is CSAQGRVGEKLFF. The DNA for the CDR3 is TGCAGCGCCCAGGGTAGGGTAGGCGAAAAACTGTTTTTT.

The chain links TRBV12-3 or TRBV12-4 to TRBJ2-7; 9 positions agree with TRBD1. The CDR3 is 13 residues long. J gave up 9 bases and V 4 bases, and 7 bases lay outside the gene matches. Here the CDR3 reads CASSSLGQGMQYF. CDR3 coding DNA: TGTGCCAGCAGTTCTCTGGGACAGGGAATGCAGTACTTC.

The CDR3 here is CASRGGGSPEQYF. The CDR3 bases are TGCGCCAGCAGGGGGGGCGGGAGTCCCGAGCAGTACTTC. The chain recombines TRBV5-1 with TRBJ2-7; possibly TRBD2 for D (7 bases). The V gene lost 5 bases and the J gene lost 6 bases, with 15 bases spanning the gap. CDR3 length equals 13 residues. Per germline, CDR1 SGHRS and CDR2 YFSETQ. Variable domain in full (rest from reference TRBV5-1 and TRBJ2-7): KAGVTQTPRYLIKTRGQQVTLSCSPISGHRSVSWYQQTPGQGLQFLFEYFSETQRNKGNFPGRFSGRQFSNSRSEMNVSTLELGDSALYLCASRGGGSPEQYFGPGTRLTVT.